The clone carrying this TCR beta chain was seen a few times. The antigen remains undetermined. CDR1 SEHNR and CDR2 FQNEAQ come from the germline V gene (reference sequence). Trimming stripped 3 bases from V and 0 bases from J, with 10 bases between. This CDR3 spans 15 amino acids. The data were taken from a study of cytomegalovirus exposure and HLA in healthy donors. As for the study in general: Findings of an earlier analysis included over 95 million unique TCR beta sequences from 190 million or so T cells.

PCR amplification relied on 60 Vbeta primers (plus 13 Jbeta primers). Profiled with immunoSEQ multiplex PCR; TCRdb holds only in-frame clones, not every one. This table holds approximately 160,000 clones, roughly 75% found once. Points from the study as a whole: A list of approximately 160 TCR beta chains associated with cytomegalovirus was given. An analysis was carried out later, and it reportedly showed fewer N-insertions in an Asian-associated ancestry cluster than the approximately 680-donor mean.

The receptor was isolated from a male donor in good health and CMV-seronegative. Input material: PBMCs. The chain carries TRBV7-9 and TRBJ2-3; TRBD2 is a possible D gene (5 bases). The CDR3 coding sequence is TGTGCCAGCAGCTTGGGTAGCGTTAGCACAGATACGCAGTATTTT. The encoded protein is CASSLGSVSTDTQYF.